Following are 20 T cell receptor beta chains from one sample sequenced in a study of memory CD8 T cells in hepatitis C reinfection. Time point described: pre-reinfection, 55 to 20 weeks before reinfection detection. The sorted cells went straight to TCR sequencing with no prior in vitro expansion. Assay: immunoSEQ multiplex PCR; the TCRdb copy retains only in-frame clones and omits some. The sample has 45,000 to 55,000 clones; roughly 86% are singletons. The sequenced material came from naive CD8+ T cells sorted from blood. The receptor source for this set is a man aged 18 to 30 with hepatitis C virus infection.

This clone was counted once. The chain recombines TRBV28 with TRBJ1-4; D is undetermined. Germline CDR1 MDHEN, CDR2 SYDVKM. The CDR3 consists of 12 residues. Trimming removed 6 bases from V and 8 bases from J, with 10 bases in between. The CDR3 is CASRGTEEKLFF. The CDR3 DNA is TGTGCCAGCAGAGGAACGGAGGAAAAACTGTTTTTT.

The chain recombines TRBV6-1 with TRBJ1-4; 7 bases match TRBD1. The CDR3 covers 15 residues. V lost 1 base, J lost 7 bases, and 6 bases stayed unmatched. Germline CDR1 is MNHNS and CDR2 is SASEGT. Here the CDR3 DNA reads TGTGCCAGCAGTGAAGTTCCAGGGGGATTTGAAAAACTGTTTTTT. Its protein product is CASSEVPGGFEKLFF.

CDR3 loop: CASRSGFSEAFF. The CDR3 DNA is TGTGCCAGCAGGTCAGGGTTCTCTGAAGCTTTCTTT. The chain employs TRBV7-9 and TRBJ1-1; TRBD1 is a possible D gene (5 bases). The V gene's germline CDR1 is SEHNR and CDR2 FQNEAQ (reference sequence). V lost 6 bases and J lost 6, with 11 bases in between. The CDR3 runs to 12 residues.

The rearrangement joins TRBV29-1 to TRBJ2-5; 10 bases match TRBD1. Trimming removed 3 bases from V and 7 bases from J; junction bases left unmatched: 11. The CDR3 runs to 15 residues. Germline lookup yields CDR1 SQVTM and CDR2 ANQGSEA. The CDR3 DNA sequence: TGCAGCGTTGAGGGGGGGACAGGGGATGAGGGGACCCAGTACTTC. As protein: CSVEGGTGDEGTQYF.

J is TRBJ2-1 and V is TRBV27, with 13 bases lining up with TRBD2. The CDR3 covers 16 residues. Germline V gives CDR1 MNHEY, CDR2 SMNVEV (reference sequence). V shed 4 bases and J 2 bases; nucleotides not matched to a gene: 2. CDR3: CASSSGTSGAYNEQFF. The CDR3 DNA sequence: TGTGCCAGCAGTTCCGGGACTAGCGGGGCCTACAATGAGCAGTTCTTC.

V is TRBV7-9 and J is TRBJ2-7; maybe TRBD1 (5 bases). CDR1 SEHNR and CDR2 FQNEAQ come from the germline V gene (reference sequence). The CDR3 is made up of 14 amino acids. V lost 5 bases and J 4 bases, leaving 15 bases between the germline ends. The CDR3 here is CASSPESKGYEQYF. CDR3 in DNA: TGTGCCAGCAGCCCAGAGAGTAAGGGGTACGAGCAGTACTTC.

The chain recombines TRBV9 with TRBJ1-2; D not resolved. The CDR3 extends over 14 amino acids. V gave up 0 bases and J gave up 8 bases, with 14 bases separating them. Per germline, CDR1 SGDLS and CDR2 YYNGEE. DNA of the CDR3: TGTGCCAGCAGCGTAGATGGCCCTTTCGTCGGCTACACCTTC. This codes for CASSVDGPFVGYTF.

The rearrangement links TRBV15 to TRBJ2-7; D is perhaps TRBD1 (5 bases). This CDR3 comprises 16 residues. Germline V gene data show CDR1 as LNHNV and CDR2 as YYDKDF (reference sequence). Trimming pared 1 base from V and 0 bases from J, leaving 13 bases between. This CDR3 is CATSRGTGERSYEQYF. CDR3 in DNA: TGTGCCACCAGCAGAGGTACAGGAGAACGCTCCTACGAGCAGTACTTC.

This chain joins TRBV5-8 and TRBJ1-6; D is uncertain. The CDR3 is 15 residues long. The germline V gene has CDR1 SGHTS and CDR2 YDEGEE. Between the trimmed V and J ends, which lost 4 bases and 7 bases, there was a span of 15 bases. The DNA for the CDR3 is TGTGCCAGCAGCCCAGTTGGCCCGGGGAATTCACCCCTCCACTTT. It yields the protein CASSPVGPGNSPLHF.

The V gene is TRBV5-4, the J gene TRBJ1-1; D remains ambiguous. The CDR3 is made up of 15 amino acids. Trimming cost V 1 base and J 3 bases, with 13 bases left between them. Germline loops: CDR1 SGHNT, CDR2 YYREEE (reference sequence). CDR3 amino acids: CASSLLERHDTEAFF. The CDR3 DNA sequence: TGTGCCAGCAGCTTGCTTGAACGACACGACACTGAAGCTTTCTTT.

The J gene is TRBJ1-5, the V gene TRBV28; 7 nucleotides agree with TRBD1. Trimming cost V 5 bases and J 4 bases; bases outside gene matches: 5. Germline values: CDR1 MDHEN, CDR2 SYDVKM. CDR3 length: 14 amino acids. CDR3 sequence reads: CASSGQAGNQPQHF. CDR3 nucleotides: TGTGCCAGCAGTGGACAGGCGGGGAATCAGCCCCAGCATTTT.

The chain has TRBV28 and TRBJ2-7, with 7 bases aligning to TRBD1. Trimming at V came to 6 bases and at J to 4 bases, leaving 12 bases not matched to a gene. The CDR3 is 15 amino acids. Germline V lookup: CDR1 MDHEN, CDR2 SYDVKM. Here the CDR3 reads CASRLRDSPPYEQYF. The CDR3 DNA is TGTGCCAGCAGGCTCCGGGACAGTCCCCCTTACGAGCAGTACTTC.

V gene TRBV28 combines with J gene TRBJ2-1, with 10 nucleotides matching TRBD2. The germline gives CDR1 MDHEN, CDR2 SYDVKM. This CDR3 spans 18 amino acids. Germline trimming cut 4 bases from V and 3 bases from J; bases unmatched to any gene: 12. CDR3 residues: CASSSNPLTSGIYNEQFF. CDR3 DNA: TGTGCCAGCAGTTCTAACCCCCTTACTAGCGGGATCTACAATGAGCAGTTCTTC.

The chain carries TRBV27 and TRBJ1-5; D is undetermined. The CDR3 runs 12 residues. Deletions cut 5 bases from V and 4 bases from J, with 6 bases between. Germline CDR1 MNHEY, CDR2 SMNVEV (reference sequence). CDR3 DNA: TGTGCCAGCAGTACTATAAATCAGCCCCAGCATTTT. Translated: CASSTINQPQHF.

V gene TRBV4-1 combines with J gene TRBJ1-1; TRBD1 matches 8 bases. The junction had 5 bases not matched to a gene; V was cut back by 0 bases and J by 11 bases. The V gene's germline CDR1 is MGHRA and CDR2 YSYEKL. The CDR3 spans 13 residues. The CDR3 DNA is TGCGCCAGCAGCCAAGATCGGAACAGGGGGGCTTTCTTT. It codes for CASSQDRNRGAFF.

Notes on this clone: A junction boundary mismatches the germline segment, possibly from a read error. V is TRBV19 and J is TRBJ2-1; 11 nucleotides line up with TRBD2. CDR1 is LNHDA and CDR2 is SQIVND in the germline V gene (reference sequence). This CDR3 contains 15 residues. The CDR3 here is CASSGTSGSYNGQFF. The CDR3, as DNA: TGTGCCAGTAGTGGGACTAGCGGCTCCTACAATGGGCAGTTCTTC.

This clone was seen once. This chain links TRBV7-6 with TRBJ2-1; 9 positions match TRBD2. Per germline, CDR1 SGHVS and CDR2 FNYEAQ. The V gene end was trimmed by 0 bases and the J gene end by 4 bases; junction bases not matched to a gene: 10. CDR3 length equals 18 residues. The CDR3 DNA sequence: TGTGCCAGCAGCTTAGCTAGCGGGAGCGGTTCTTTTTACAATGAGCAGTTCTTC. Translating gives CASSLASGSGSFYNEQFF.

The J gene is TRBJ2-3, the V gene TRBV28, with D unclear. V lost 3 bases to trimming and J lost 1 base, with 8 bases between them. CDR3 size: 14 residues. CDR1 MDHEN and CDR2 SYDVKM come from the germline V gene. CDR3 nucleotide sequence: TGTGCCAGCAGTTTCTATGAGGGCACAGATACGCAGTATTTT. Its protein product is CASSFYEGTDTQYF.

The count of this clone is one. The chain has TRBV19 and TRBJ2-2, with D possibly being TRBD2 (6 bases). The CDR3 is 14 residues long. V dropped 5 bases and J dropped 4 bases, with 11 bases sitting between them. CDR1 LNHDA and CDR2 SQIVND come from the germline V gene (reference sequence). The CDR3 nucleotides read TGTGCCAGTAGTGGGATCGGGGGCACCGGGGAGCTGTTTTTT. Encoded protein: CASSGIGGTGELFF.

V and J are TRBV30 and TRBJ1-1, with 7 bases lining up with TRBD1. The CDR3 covers 12 residues. The trim removed 1 base at V and 12 bases at J, leaving 8 bases unmatched. Germline assignment: CDR1 GTSNPN and CDR2 SVGIG (reference sequence). The CDR3 loop is CAWSGTTGIPFF. The CDR3 nucleotides read TGTGCCTGGAGTGGCACGACAGGGATTCCTTTCTTT. Filled out from reference TRBV30 and TRBJ1-1, the complete variable domain reads SQTIHQWPATLVQPVGSPLSLECTVEGTSNPNLYWYRQAAGRGLQLLFYSVGIGQISSEVPQNLSASRPQDRQFILSSKKLLLSDSGFYLCAWSGTTGIPFFGQGTRLTVV.